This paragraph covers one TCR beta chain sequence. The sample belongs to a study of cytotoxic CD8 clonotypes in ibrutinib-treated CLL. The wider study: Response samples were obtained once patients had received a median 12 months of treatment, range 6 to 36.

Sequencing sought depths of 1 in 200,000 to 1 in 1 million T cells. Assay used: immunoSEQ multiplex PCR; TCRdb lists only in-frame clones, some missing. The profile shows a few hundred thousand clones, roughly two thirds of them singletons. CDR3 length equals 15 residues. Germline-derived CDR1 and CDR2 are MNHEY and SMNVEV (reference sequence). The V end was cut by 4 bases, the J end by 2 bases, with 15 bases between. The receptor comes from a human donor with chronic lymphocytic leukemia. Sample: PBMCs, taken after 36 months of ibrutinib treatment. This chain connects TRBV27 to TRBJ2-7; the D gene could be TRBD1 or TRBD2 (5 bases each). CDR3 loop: CASSSTGTVTYEQYF. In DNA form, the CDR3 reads TGTGCCAGCAGTTCCACCGGGACGGTAACCTACGAGCAGTACTTC.